This TCR beta chain was observed in a study of cytomegalovirus exposure and HLA in healthy donors. Study observations and caveats: In an earlier analysis, in some 600 donors, most V segments appeared productive either ~90% or ~30% of the time. Later genetic work tied a missense DCLRE1C variant to beta-chain V and J trimming.

On this clone: Antigen: not known.

The germline V gene has CDR1 MNHEY and CDR2 SMNVEV (reference sequence). The germline V and J ends were trimmed by 7 bases and 13 bases, with 9 bases remaining between them. The CDR3 runs to 9 residues. Primers for the PCR totalled 60 Vbeta and 13 Jbeta. The method was immunoSEQ multiplex PCR; TCRdb's version includes in-frame clones alone and lacks a portion of them. The profile covers some 140,000 clones, with 80% appearing a single time and roughly 13% taken by the ten largest. The gene calls are TRBV27 and TRBJ2-3, with unresolved D. This clonotype was sampled from a man in his thirties or forties in good health and CMV-seropositive. The specimen sequenced was PBMCs. The CDR3 loop is CASTREEYF. The CDR3 DNA is TGTGCCAGCACCCGAGAGGAGTATTTT.